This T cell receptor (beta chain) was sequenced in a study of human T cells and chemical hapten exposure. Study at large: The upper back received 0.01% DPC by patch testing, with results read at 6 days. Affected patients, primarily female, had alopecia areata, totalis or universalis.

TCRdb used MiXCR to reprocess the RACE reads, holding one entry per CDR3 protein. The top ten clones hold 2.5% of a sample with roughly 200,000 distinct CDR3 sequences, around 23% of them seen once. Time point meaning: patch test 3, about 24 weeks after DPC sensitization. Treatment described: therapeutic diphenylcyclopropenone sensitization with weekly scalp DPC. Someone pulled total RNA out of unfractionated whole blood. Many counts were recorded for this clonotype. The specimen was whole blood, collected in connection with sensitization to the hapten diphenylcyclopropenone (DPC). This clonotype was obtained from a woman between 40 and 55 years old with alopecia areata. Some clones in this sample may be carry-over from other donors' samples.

The CDR3 reads CASSFGQGRTYEQYF. CDR3 DNA sequence: TGTGCCAGCAGCTTCGGTCAGGGGCGAACCTACGAGCAGTACTTC. The chain has TRBV11-3 and TRBJ2-7; a possible D gene is TRBD1 (6 bases). CDR1 SGHNT and CDR2 YENEEA come from the germline V gene. The CDR3 is made up of 15 amino acids. Trimming cost V 3 bases and J 2 bases, with 14 bases left between them.